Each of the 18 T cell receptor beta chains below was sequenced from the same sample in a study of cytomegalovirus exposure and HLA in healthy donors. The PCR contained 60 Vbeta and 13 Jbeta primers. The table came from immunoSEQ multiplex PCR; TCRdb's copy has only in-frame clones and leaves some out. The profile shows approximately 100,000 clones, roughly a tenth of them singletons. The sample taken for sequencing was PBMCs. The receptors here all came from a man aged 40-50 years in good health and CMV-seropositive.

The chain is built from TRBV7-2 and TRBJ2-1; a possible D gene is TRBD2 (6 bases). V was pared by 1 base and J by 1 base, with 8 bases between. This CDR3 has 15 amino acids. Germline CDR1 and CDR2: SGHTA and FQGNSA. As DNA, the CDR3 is TGTGCCAGCAGCTTAGGACTAGTTTCCTACAATGAGCAGTTCTTC. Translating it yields CASSLGLVSYNEQFF.

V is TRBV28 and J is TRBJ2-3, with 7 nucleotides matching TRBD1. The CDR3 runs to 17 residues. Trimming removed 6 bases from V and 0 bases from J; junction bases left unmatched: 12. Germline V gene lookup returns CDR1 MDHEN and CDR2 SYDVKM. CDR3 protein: CASRRTGRVGSTDTQYF. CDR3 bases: TGTGCCAGCAGACGGACAGGCCGCGTGGGTAGCACAGATACGCAGTATTTT.

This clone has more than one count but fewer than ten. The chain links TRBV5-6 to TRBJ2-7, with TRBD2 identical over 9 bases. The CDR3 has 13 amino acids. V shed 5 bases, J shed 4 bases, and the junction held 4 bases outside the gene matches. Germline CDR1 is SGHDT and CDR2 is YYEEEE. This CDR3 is CASRLAGKYEQYF. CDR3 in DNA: TGTGCCAGCAGGCTAGCGGGAAAATACGAGCAGTACTTC.

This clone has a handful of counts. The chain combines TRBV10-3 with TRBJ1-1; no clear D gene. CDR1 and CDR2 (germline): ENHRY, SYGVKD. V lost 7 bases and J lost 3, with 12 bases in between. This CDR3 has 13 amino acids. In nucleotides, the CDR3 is TGTGCCATCAAATCCCCAGATGACACTGAAGCTTTCTTT. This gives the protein CAIKSPDDTEAFF.

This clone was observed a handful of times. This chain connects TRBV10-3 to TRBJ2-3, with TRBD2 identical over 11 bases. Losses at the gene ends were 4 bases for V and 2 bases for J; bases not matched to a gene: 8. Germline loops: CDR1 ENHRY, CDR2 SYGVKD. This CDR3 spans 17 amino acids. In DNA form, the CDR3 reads TGTGCCATCAGTGGAACTAGCGGGAGCGGGTTCACAGATACGCAGTATTTT. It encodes CAISGTSGSGFTDTQYF.

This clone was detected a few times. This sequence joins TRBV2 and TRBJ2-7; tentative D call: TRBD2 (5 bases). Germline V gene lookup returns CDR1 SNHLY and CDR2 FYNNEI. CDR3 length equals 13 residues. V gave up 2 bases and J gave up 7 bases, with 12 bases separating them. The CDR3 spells CASSEKRAGEQYF. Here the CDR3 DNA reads TGTGCCAGCAGTGAAAAGAGGGCCGGGGAGCAGTACTTC.

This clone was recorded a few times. The CDR3 region is CASSPPRRDEQYF. The CDR3 region has the DNA TGTGCCAGCAGCCCCCCAAGGAGGGACGAGCAGTACTTC. The rearrangement joins TRBV7-2 to TRBJ2-7, with D possibly TRBD2 on 6 matching bases. The CDR3 sequence is 13 residues long. Germline-derived CDR1 and CDR2 are SGHTA and FQGNSA. V lost 5 bases and J 5 bases, leaving 13 bases between the germline ends.

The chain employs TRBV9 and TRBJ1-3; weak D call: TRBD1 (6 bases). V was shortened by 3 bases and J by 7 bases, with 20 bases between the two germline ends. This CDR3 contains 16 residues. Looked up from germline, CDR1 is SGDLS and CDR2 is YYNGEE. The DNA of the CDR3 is TGTGCCAGCAGCGATCAGGGGAGCTTGGTACGCAACACCATATATTTT. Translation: CASSDQGSLVRNTIYF.

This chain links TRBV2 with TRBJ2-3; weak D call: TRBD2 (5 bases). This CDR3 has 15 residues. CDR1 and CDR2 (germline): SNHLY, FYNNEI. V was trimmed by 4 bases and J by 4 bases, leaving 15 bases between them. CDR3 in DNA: TGTGCCAGCAGTGTTGCAGGAGGTGCTTCAGATACGCAGTATTTT. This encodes CASSVAGGASDTQYF.

The CDR3 sequence is CASSLTEGARGYTF. In DNA, the CDR3 is TGCGCCAGCAGCCTCACGGAGGGGGCGCGAGGCTACACCTTC. This sequence joins TRBV5-1 and TRBJ1-2, with 7 bases aligning to TRBD1. The ends lost 4 bases at V and 8 bases at J; junction bases unmatched: 11. CDR1 is SGHRS, CDR2 YFSETQ, per germline. The CDR3 is made up of 14 amino acids.

CDR3 sequence reads: CASSPRDGRALETQYF. CDR3 nucleotide sequence: TGTGCCAGCAGCCCCCGTGACGGGAGGGCCTTAGAGACCCAGTACTTC. The V and J genes are TRBV7-9 and TRBJ2-5; TRBD2 aligns across 8 bases. The germline CDR1 and CDR2 sequences are SEHNR and FQNEAQ (reference sequence). This CDR3 contains 16 residues. V shed 5 bases, J shed 4 bases, and the junction held 12 bases outside the gene matches.

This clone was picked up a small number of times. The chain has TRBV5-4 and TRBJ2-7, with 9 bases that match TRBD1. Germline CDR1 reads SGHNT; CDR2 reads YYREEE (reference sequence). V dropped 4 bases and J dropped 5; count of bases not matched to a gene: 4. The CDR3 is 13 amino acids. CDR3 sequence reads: CASSRDRVDEQYF. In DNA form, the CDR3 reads TGTGCCAGCAGCCGGGACAGGGTCGACGAGCAGTACTTC.

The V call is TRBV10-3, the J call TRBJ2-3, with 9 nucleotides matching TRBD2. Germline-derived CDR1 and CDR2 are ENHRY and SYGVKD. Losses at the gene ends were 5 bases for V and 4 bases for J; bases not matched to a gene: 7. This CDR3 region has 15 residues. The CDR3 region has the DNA TGTGCCATCAGTACCTTAGCGGGAGCTGCAGATACGCAGTATTTT. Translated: CAISTLAGAADTQYF.

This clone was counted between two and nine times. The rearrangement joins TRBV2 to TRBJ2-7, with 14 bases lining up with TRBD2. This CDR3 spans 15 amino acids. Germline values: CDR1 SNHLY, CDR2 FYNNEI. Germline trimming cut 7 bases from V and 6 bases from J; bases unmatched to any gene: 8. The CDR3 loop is CASIRGLAGGVEQYF. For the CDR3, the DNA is TGTGCCAGCATTCGAGGACTAGCGGGAGGCGTCGAGCAGTACTTC.

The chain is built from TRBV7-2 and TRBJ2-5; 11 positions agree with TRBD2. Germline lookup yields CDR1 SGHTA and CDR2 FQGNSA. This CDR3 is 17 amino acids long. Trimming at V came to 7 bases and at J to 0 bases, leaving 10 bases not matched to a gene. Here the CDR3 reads CASTELAGVRHQETQYF. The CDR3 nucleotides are TGTGCCAGCACCGAACTAGCGGGAGTTCGCCACCAAGAGACCCAGTACTTC.

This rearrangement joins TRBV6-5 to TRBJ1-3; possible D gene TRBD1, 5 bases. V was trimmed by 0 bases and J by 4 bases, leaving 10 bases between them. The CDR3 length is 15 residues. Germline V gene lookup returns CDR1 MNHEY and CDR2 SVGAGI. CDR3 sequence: CASSYSNRIGNTIYF. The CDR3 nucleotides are TGTGCCAGCAGTTACTCGAACAGGATCGGAAACACCATATATTTT.

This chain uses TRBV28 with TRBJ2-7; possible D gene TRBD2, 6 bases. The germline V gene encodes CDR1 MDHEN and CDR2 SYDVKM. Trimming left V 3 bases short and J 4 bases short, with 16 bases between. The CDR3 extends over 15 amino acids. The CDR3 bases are TGTGCCAGCAGTTTCGTGATAGAGGGAGGTTACGAGCAGTACTTC. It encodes CASSFVIEGGYEQYF. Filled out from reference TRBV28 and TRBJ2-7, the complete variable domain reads DVKVTQSSRYLVKRTGEKVFLECVQDMDHENMFWYRQDPGLGLRLIYFSYDVKMKEKGDIPEGYSVSREKKERFSLILESASTNQTSMYLCASSFVIEGGYEQYFGPGTRLTVT.

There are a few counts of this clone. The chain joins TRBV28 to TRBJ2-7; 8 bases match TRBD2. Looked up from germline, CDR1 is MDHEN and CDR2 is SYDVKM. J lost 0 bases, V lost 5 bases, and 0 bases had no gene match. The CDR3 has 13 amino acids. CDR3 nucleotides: TGTGCCAGCAGTAGCGGGAGCTCCTACGAGCAGTACTTC. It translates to CASSSGSSYEQYF.